What follows describes a single TCR beta chain. Its antigen is not known. The data derive from a study of OX40 agonist ivuxolimab in advanced cancers. Background on the study: With ivuxolimab, an agonistic anti-OX40 (CD134) antibody, patients were treated. Therapy given before enrollment (anti-PD-1, anti-PD-L1 or anti-CTLA-4) was allowed, and under 45% had some.

Profiling relied on immunoSEQ multiplex PCR, and the TCRdb table lists in-frame clones only, not all of them. This sample has roughly 39,000 clones, with more than 80% found just once. Study-wide points: In general, CD8+ T cells held more expanded clones than CD4+ did, on average.

Peripheral blood came from all dose cohorts at three timepoints. The clonotype was recovered from an adult with an advanced solid tumor such as melanoma, head and neck, liver or kidney cancer. Sequences were derived from CD4+ or CD8+ T cells sorted from blood, sampled in a trial of the OX40 agonist ivuxolimab.

The CDR3 loop is CASSVGRNTEAFF. The CDR3 nucleotides are TGCGCCAGCAGTGTTGGGCGGAACACTGAAGCTTTCTTT. This rearrangement joins TRBV10-2 to TRBJ1-1, with D hard to call. The CDR3 extends over 13 amino acids. V was cut by 4 bases and J by 1 base, with 7 bases left in between. Germline V gene lookup returns CDR1 WSHSY and CDR2 SAAADI.